The rows below give T cell receptor beta chains drawn from one sample of a study of T cell changes during pregnancy in multiple sclerosis. Measured with immunoSEQ multiplex PCR; TCRdb has only the in-frame clones, and not every one. The table includes some 54,000 clones, roughly 93% detected once. Sample: peripheral blood, taken after pregnancy. The receptor source for this set is a female donor with multiple sclerosis, enrolled in a pregnancy study. CDR3s include the opening cysteine and the closing phenylalanine or tryptophan. The order of the fields is CDR3 length, V gene, D gene, J gene, clone size, CDR3 protein, CDR3 DNA. A D gene is named only where the DNA matches it firmly. Size tells how often a clone was seen (once, few, many) or the class of an expanded clone, and some rows leave it out.

length: 17; V: TRBV18; D: TRBD1; J: TRBJ1-4; size: .; CDR3: CASSQVVQGALEEKLFF; DNA: TGTGCCAGCTCACAAGTCGTACAGGGGGCATTGGAAGAAAAACTGTTTTTT
length: 16; V: TRBV7-9; D: TRBD1; J: TRBJ1-1; size: .; CDR3: CASSAKQGALNTEAFF; DNA: TGTGCCAGCAGCGCCAAACAGGGGGCTCTGAACACTGAAGCTTTCTTT
length: 18; V: TRBV4-3; D: TRBD2; J: TRBJ2-3; size: .; CDR3: CASSQDPSGRGATDTQYF; DNA: TGCGCCAGCAGCCAAGATCCTAGCGGGAGAGGAGCGACAGATACGCAGTATTTT
length: 15; V: TRBV5-4; D: TRBD2; J: TRBJ2-5; size: .; CDR3: CASSSRLAGRETQYF; DNA: TGTGCCAGCAGCTCCCGACTAGCGGGACGGGAGACCCAGTACTTC
length: 14; V: TRBV7-9; D: .; J: TRBJ2-5; size: .; CDR3: CASSADTFQETQYF; DNA: TGTGCCAGCAGCGCAGACACGTTCCAAGAGACCCAGTACTTC
length: 15; V: TRBV10-3; D: TRBD2; J: TRBJ2-1; size: .; CDR3: CAISGTSVTYNEQFF; DNA: TGTGCCATCAGTGGGACTAGCGTAACCTACAATGAGCAGTTCTTC
length: 14; V: TRBV19; D: .; J: TRBJ1-2; size: .; CDR3: CASSPGVVGYGYTF; DNA: TGTGCCAGTAGCCCAGGGGTAGTTGGCTATGGCTACACCTTC
length: 15; V: TRBV7-9; D: .; J: TRBJ2-3; size: .; CDR3: CASSLGLSSTDTQYF; DNA: TGTGCCAGCAGCTTAGGACTAAGCAGCACAGATACGCAGTATTTT
length: 14; V: TRBV7-7; D: .; J: TRBJ2-2; size: .; CDR3: CASSYGTATGELFF; DNA: TGTGCTAGCAGCTACGGGACTGCCACCGGGGAGCTGTTTTTT
length: 16; V: TRBV10-3; D: TRBD2; J: TRBJ2-2; size: .; CDR3: CAIKRGTSGNTGELFF; DNA: TGTGCCATCAAGAGGGGGACTAGCGGGAACACCGGGGAGCTGTTTTTT
length: 17; V: TRBV9; D: TRBD2; J: TRBJ2-3; size: once; CDR3: CASSVGLAGASTDTQYF; DNA: TGTGCCAGCAGCGTGGGACTAGCGGGAGCCAGCACAGATACGCAGTATTTT
length: 15; V: TRBV5-6; D: TRBD2; J: TRBJ2-1; size: .; CDR3: CASSLGLAGVWEQFF; DNA: TGTGCCAGCAGCCTGGGACTAGCGGGAGTCTGGGAGCAGTTCTTC
length: 14; V: TRBV4-3; D: .; J: TRBJ2-3; size: .; CDR3: CASSLVVSTDTQYF; DNA: TGCGCCAGCAGCCTAGTAGTGAGCACAGATACGCAGTATTTT
length: 16; V: TRBV23-1; D: TRBD2; J: TRBJ2-7; size: .; CDR3: CASSQFTSGRKYEQYF; DNA: TGCGCCAGCAGTCAATTTACTAGCGGGAGAAAATACGAGCAGTACTTC
length: 17; V: TRBV11-3; D: TRBD2; J: TRBJ2-1; size: .; CDR3: CASSLDVGSGTYNEQFF; DNA: TGTGCCAGCAGCTTAGATGTGGGTAGCGGGACCTACAATGAGCAGTTCTTC
length: 17; V: TRBV15; D: TRBD1; J: TRBJ1-5; size: once; CDR3: CATSSPTDRAVDQPQHF; DNA: TGTGCCACCAGCAGTCCTACTGACAGGGCCGTGGATCAGCCCCAGCATTTT
length: 13; V: TRBV7-8; D: .; J: TRBJ2-1; size: once; CDR3: CASSVQVYNEQFF; DNA: TGTGCCAGCAGCGTACAGGTGTACAATGAGCAGTTCTTC
length: 12; V: TRBV10-3; D: .; J: TRBJ2-1; size: .; CDR3: CAITAERDEQFF; DNA: TGTGCCATCACTGCCGAACGGGATGAGCAGTTCTTC
length: 13; V: TRBV15; D: .; J: TRBJ1-2; size: few; CDR3: CATSSTQGTGYTF; DNA: TGTGCCACCAGCAGTACCCAGGGGACTGGCTACACCTTC
length: 16; V: TRBV5-6; D: TRBD1; J: TRBJ2-2; size: .; CDR3: CASRLLQGANTGELFF; DNA: TGTGCCAGCAGACTTTTACAGGGGGCGAACACCGGGGAGCTGTTTTTT
length: 15; V: TRBV19; D: .; J: TRBJ2-6; size: .; CDR3: CASTQGVTGANVLTF; DNA: TGTGCCAGTACCCAAGGGGTTACTGGGGCCAACGTCCTGACTTTC
length: 15; V: TRBV5-1; D: .; J: TRBJ2-1; size: .; CDR3: CASSLVSGTNNEQFF; DNA: TGCGCCAGCAGCTTGGTTAGCGGAACTAACAATGAGCAGTTCTTC
length: 16; V: TRBV4-3; D: TRBD1; J: TRBJ2-3; size: .; CDR3: CASSQGDRPPTDTQYF; DNA: TGCGCCAGCAGCCAAGGGGACAGGCCGCCCACAGATACGCAGTATTTT
length: 15; V: TRBV19; D: TRBD2; J: TRBJ2-1; size: .; CDR3: CASGTKSGSYNEQFF; DNA: TGTGCCAGTGGGACTAAAAGTGGCTCCTACAATGAGCAGTTCTTC
length: 14; V: TRBV19; D: .; J: TRBJ2-7; size: .; CDR3: CASSGPNQDYEQYF; DNA: TGTGCCAGTAGTGGCCCCAATCAAGATTACGAGCAGTACTTC
length: 12; V: TRBV10-3; D: .; J: TRBJ2-7; size: .; CDR3: CAISDRIYEQYF; DNA: TGTGCCATCAGCGACAGGATCTACGAGCAGTACTTC
length: 14; V: TRBV5-1; D: .; J: TRBJ2-1; size: .; CDR3: CASSLGTDYNEQFF; DNA: TGCGCCAGCAGCTTGGGGACAGACTACAATGAGCAGTTCTTC
length: 15; V: TRBV6-6; D: .; J: TRBJ2-2; size: .; CDR3: CASSYGHLRAGELFF; DNA: TGTGCCAGCAGTTATGGACACTTACGAGCCGGGGAGCTGTTTTTT
length: 15; V: TRBV5-4; D: TRBD1; J: TRBJ1-2; size: once; CDR3: CASSPGTGDDYGYTF; DNA: TGTGCCAGCAGCCCCGGGACAGGGGACGACTATGGCTACACCTTC
length: 16; V: TRBV11-3; D: TRBD1; J: TRBJ1-4; size: .; CDR3: CASSSTGGVGNEKLFF; DNA: TGTGCCAGCAGCTCAACAGGGGGTGTGGGGAATGAAAAACTGTTTTTT
length: 14; V: TRBV5-4; D: .; J: TRBJ1-1; size: .; CDR3: CASSLSGYAAEAFF; DNA: TGTGCCAGCAGCTTGAGCGGGTATGCCGCTGAAGCTTTCTTT
length: 14; V: TRBV11-2; D: TRBD2; J: TRBJ2-5; size: once; CDR3: CASRRGLAEETQYF; DNA: TGTGCCAGCAGAAGGGGACTAGCGGAAGAGACCCAGTACTTC
length: 11; V: TRBV27; D: .; J: TRBJ2-7; size: .; CDR3: CASSLTNEQYF; DNA: TGTGCCAGCAGTTTAACAAACGAGCAGTACTTC
length: 11; V: TRBV28; D: .; J: TRBJ1-1; size: few; CDR3: CASSLLQEAFF; DNA: TGTGCCAGCAGTTTATTACAGGAAGCTTTCTTT
length: 14; V: TRBV7-6; D: .; J: TRBJ2-1; size: .; CDR3: CASSPRAGSGEQFF; DNA: TGTGCCAGCAGCCCAAGGGCGGGATCGGGGGAGCAGTTCTTC
length: 15; V: TRBV5-1; D: TRBD2; J: TRBJ2-3; size: .; CDR3: CASSSGGPGTDTQYF; DNA: TGCGCCAGCAGCTCGGGAGGGCCAGGGACAGATACGCAGTATTTT
length: 15; V: TRBV15; D: .; J: TRBJ2-7; size: .; CDR3: CATSRDRGGSYEQYF; DNA: TGTGCCACCAGCAGAGATAGAGGCGGCAGCTACGAGCAGTACTTC
length: 20; V: TRBV12-2; D: .; J: TRBJ2-1; size: few; CDR3: CASRLSDSSGRTPSYNEQFF; DNA: TGTGCAAGTCGCTTATCTGATTCTAGCGGGAGGACTCCCTCCTACAATGAGCAGTTCTTC
length: 15; V: TRBV5-1; D: TRBD1; J: TRBJ2-2; size: .; CDR3: CASSSKQGATGELFF; DNA: TGCGCCAGCAGCTCCAAACAGGGGGCGACCGGGGAGCTGTTTTTT
length: 13; V: TRBV6-6; D: .; J: TRBJ1-1; size: .; CDR3: CASKLVGDTEAFF; DNA: TGTGCCAGCAAACTCGTCGGTGACACTGAAGCTTTCTTT
length: 11; V: TRBV29-1; D: .; J: TRBJ2-3; size: .; CDR3: CSGQLTDTQYF; DNA: TGCAGCGGCCAACTCACAGATACGCAGTATTTT
length: 14; V: TRBV6-6; D: .; J: TRBJ1-3; size: once; CDR3: CASSYSDRGNTIYF; DNA: TGTGCCAGCAGTTACTCTGACAGAGGAAACACCATATATTTT
length: 14; V: TRBV6-1; D: .; J: TRBJ2-7; size: .; CDR3: CASWEPGRFDEQYF; DNA: TGTGCCAGCTGGGAACCCGGGAGATTTGACGAGCAGTACTTC
length: 15; V: TRBV7-2; D: .; J: TRBJ2-7; size: .; CDR3: CASSLVASSSYEQYF; DNA: TGTGCCAGCAGCTTAGTGGCTAGCAGCTCCTACGAGCAGTACTTC
length: 16; V: TRBV19; D: TRBD2; J: TRBJ2-2; size: .; CDR3: CASSSSSGANTGELFF; DNA: TGTGCCAGTAGTTCATCTAGCGGAGCGAACACCGGGGAGCTGTTTTTT
length: 15; V: TRBV19; D: .; J: TRBJ1-1; size: .; CDR3: CASSIVASGGTEAFF; DNA: TGTGCCAGTAGTATAGTGGCATCGGGGGGCACTGAAGCTTTCTTT
length: 16; V: TRBV18; D: TRBD2; J: TRBJ2-7; size: .; CDR3: CASSPPVLAGGNEQYF; DNA: TGTGCCAGCTCACCACCGGTGCTAGCGGGAGGGAACGAGCAGTACTTC
length: 16; V: TRBV6-1; D: .; J: TRBJ1-5; size: .; CDR3: CASSEAPGGHGQPQHF; DNA: TGTGCCAGCAGTGAAGCTCCCGGGGGGCATGGTCAGCCCCAGCATTTT